This T cell receptor beta chain comes out of a study of blood T cell repertoires in COVID-19. The authors' processing: It was from reference gene primer amplification that nucleated cell counts were estimated. Using immunoSEQ multiplex PCR, the repertoire was profiled, and TCRdb retains in-frame clones only, with some absent. The D gene and trimming were derived from the DNA, and the V and J assignments and clone size from that table. The sample consists of some 200,000 clones, around 92% of them appearing once. V was clipped by 2 bases and J by 3 bases; unmatched bases: 6. Germline V gives CDR1 MGHRA, CDR2 YSYEKL. The CDR3 extends over 16 amino acids.

The source is a woman younger than 30 who had recovered from COVID-19. The J gene is TRBJ2-2, the V gene TRBV4-1; 7 nucleotides match TRBD1. Sequencing was done on a sample of PBMCs or T cells enriched from blood (not recorded which). CDR3 in amino acids: CASSQLQTGHTGELFF. DNA of the CDR3: TGCGCCAGCAGCCAACTCCAGACAGGGCACACCGGGGAGCTGTTTTTT.